A single sample is the source of the 5 T cell receptor beta chains below, sequenced in a study of blood T cell repertoires in COVID-19. Some clones are missing from TCRdb's copy, which holds only in-frame ones; the method was immunoSEQ multiplex PCR. Of under 15,000 clones listed, 70% to 80% are singletons. Specimen: peripheral blood. These receptors were collected from a man in his 60s with COVID-19, enrolled during active disease.

This chain uses TRBV6-5 with TRBJ2-3; D is unresolved. Germline assignment: CDR1 MNHEY and CDR2 SVGAGI. Trimming removed 0 bases at V and 4 bases at J, with 14 bases between. CDR3 size: 16 residues. Here the CDR3 reads CASSYSSPGAADTQYF. In nucleotides, the CDR3 is TGTGCCAGCAGTTACTCGTCCCCAGGCGCTGCAGATACGCAGTATTTT.

The table lists this clone with a few counts. The gene calls are TRBV7-9 and TRBJ1-2; D might be TRBD1 (5 bases). The CDR3 spans 14 residues. Trimming shortened V by 2 bases and J by 3 bases, and 10 bases separated the two germline ends. Germline V gene lookup returns CDR1 SEHNR and CDR2 FQNEAQ (reference sequence). The CDR3 DNA follows: TGTGCCAGCAGCTTACAGGGCAGGTACTATGGCTACACCTTC. It yields the protein CASSLQGRYYGYTF.

This clone was found a few times. Here the CDR3 reads CASSMRGTDGLYNEQFF. The CDR3 nucleotides are TGTGCCAGTAGTATGAGGGGGACCGACGGGCTCTACAATGAGCAGTTCTTC. J is TRBJ2-1 and V is TRBV19; D possibly corresponds to TRBD1 (6 bases). V was clipped by 3 bases and J by 3 bases, with 18 bases between them. Germline CDR1 and CDR2: LNHDA and SQIVND (reference sequence). This CDR3 is 17 amino acids long.

This clone was recorded once. This chain connects TRBV27 to TRBJ2-7, with TRBD2 as a possible D gene (6 bases). Germline V CDR1 and CDR2: MNHEY, SMNVEV (reference sequence). Deletions cut 5 bases from V and 0 bases from J, with 17 bases between. The CDR3 covers 16 residues. The CDR3 DNA reads as TGTGCCAGCAGTCAAGCCTCGGGGGACCTCTCCTACGAGCAGTACTTC. This gives the protein CASSQASGDLSYEQYF.

V and J are TRBV7-3 and TRBJ2-7; 9 nucleotides align to TRBD1. This CDR3 is built from 13 residues. The V and J ends lost 5 bases and 5 bases, in that order; junction bases with no gene match: 4. The V gene's germline CDR1 is SGHTA and CDR2 FQGTGA. The CDR3 DNA reads TGTGCCAGCAGCCCGGACAGGGGCAACGAGCAGTACGTC. It codes for CASSPDRGNEQYV.